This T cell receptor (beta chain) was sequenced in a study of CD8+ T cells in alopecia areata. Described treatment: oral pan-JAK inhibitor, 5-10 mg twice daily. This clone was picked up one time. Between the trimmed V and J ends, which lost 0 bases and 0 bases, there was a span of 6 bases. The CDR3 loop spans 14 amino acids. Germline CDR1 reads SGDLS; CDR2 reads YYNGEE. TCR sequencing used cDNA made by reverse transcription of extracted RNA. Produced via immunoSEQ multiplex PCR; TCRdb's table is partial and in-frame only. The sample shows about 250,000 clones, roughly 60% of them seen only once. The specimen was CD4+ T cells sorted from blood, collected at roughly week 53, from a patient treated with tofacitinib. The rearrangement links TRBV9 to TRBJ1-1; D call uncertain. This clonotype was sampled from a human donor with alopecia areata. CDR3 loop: CASSVAYMNTEAFF. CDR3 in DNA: TGTGCCAGCAGCGTAGCTTACATGAACACTGAAGCTTTCTTT.